The entry below gives a single TCR beta chain sequence along with its context. The target antigen is unknown. With 1 base removed from V and 5 bases from J, the gap between germline ends came to 14 bases. Per the germline V gene, CDR1 is MNHEY and CDR2 is SMNVEV (reference sequence). CDR3 length: 16 residues. TCRdb used MiXCR to reprocess the 5' RACE reads, holding one entry per CDR3 protein. Found here are about 140,000 distinct CDR3 sequences, around 15% of them singletons; the top ten hold roughly 15%. This specimen comes from a study of T-cell memory formation after mild COVID-19. Points from the study as a whole: Balance between CD4 and CD8 was seen in clones contracting day 15 to 85, and a CD4+ lean was seen in later expanders. The authors left the SARS-CoV-2 specificity of second-wave clones peaking on day 37 unconfirmed.

The rearrangement links TRBV27 to TRBJ2-2; D might be TRBD1 or TRBD2, each matching 6 bases. This receptor was taken from an adult woman who had mild COVID-19 (a few samples of this study predate the infection). Cell type and time point are not known. Sequencing was done on a sample of PBMCs or a T cell subset sorted from them (not recorded which). In DNA form, the CDR3 reads TGTGCCAGCAGTTTATACGGGGGCGTGGGGACCGGGGAGCTGTTTTTT. It encodes CASSLYGGVGTGELFF.